This T cell receptor (beta chain) appears in the sequencing data of a study of multiple sclerosis patients with progressive multifocal leukoencephalopathy. Study-wide findings and caveats: Less diverse TRB repertoires were suggested in most PML patients.

As to this clone: Antigen: not known.

The protocol was immunoSEQ multiplex PCR, while the TCRdb copy is restricted to in-frame clones and leaves out a portion. The sample shows approximately 30,000 clones, roughly 89% of them seen only once. This CDR3 has 15 residues. V gave up 2 bases and J gave up 4 bases, with 13 bases separating them. Germline values: CDR1 SGHRS, CDR2 YFSETQ. Time point given: time of PML onset. PML was confirmed by JC virus DNA in cerebrospinal fluid. Every listed patient previously received interferon beta; all PML patients were women. The sample consisted of PBMCs, taken from a patient treated with natalizumab. The sequence derives from a woman aged 40 to 55 with progressive multifocal leukoencephalopathy. This chain connects TRBV5-1 to TRBJ2-1; D possibly matches TRBD1 or TRBD2 (6 bases each). CDR3 coding DNA: TGCGCCAGCAGCTTTTCCGGGGGCTCTTACAATGAGCAGTTCTTC. Encoded protein: CASSFSGGSYNEQFF.